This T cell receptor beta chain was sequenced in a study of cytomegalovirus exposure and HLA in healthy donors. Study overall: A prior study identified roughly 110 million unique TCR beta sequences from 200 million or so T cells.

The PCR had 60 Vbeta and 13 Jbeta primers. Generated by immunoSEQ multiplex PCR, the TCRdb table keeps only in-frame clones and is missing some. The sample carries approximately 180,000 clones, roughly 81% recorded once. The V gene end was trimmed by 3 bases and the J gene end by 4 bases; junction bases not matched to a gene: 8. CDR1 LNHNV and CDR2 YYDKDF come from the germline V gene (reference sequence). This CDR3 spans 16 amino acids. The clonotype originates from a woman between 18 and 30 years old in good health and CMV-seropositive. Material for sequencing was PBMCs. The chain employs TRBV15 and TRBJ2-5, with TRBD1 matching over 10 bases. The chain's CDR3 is CATSRGRQGAGETQYF. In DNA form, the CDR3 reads TGTGCCACCAGCAGGGGAAGACAGGGGGCTGGAGAGACCCAGTACTTC.